These 2 T cell receptor beta chains share one sample of origin, sequenced in a study of lymphopenia after photon versus proton radiotherapy. TCRdb's table, derived via immunoSEQ multiplex PCR, lists solely in-frame clones and lacks some. The sample includes some 20,000 clones, about 93% of them seen just once. Sequenced here: peripheral blood, sampled from a patient treated with photon-based radiotherapy. The receptors derive from a man aged 55 to 70 with pancreatic cancer.

This sequence joins TRBV13 and TRBJ2-7; the D is unclear. Germline loops: CDR1 PRHDT, CDR2 FYEKMQ (reference sequence). Deletions cut 2 bases from V and 6 bases from J, with 14 bases between. The CDR3 consists of 14 residues. For the CDR3, the DNA is TGTGCCAGCAGCTTAATGGGCCGGGCCGGCGAGCAGTACTTC. Translation gives CASSLMGRAGEQYF.

The V call is TRBV18, the J call TRBJ1-6, with D maybe TRBD1 (5 bases). Germline V gene sequence: CDR1 KGHSH, CDR2 LQKENI. Trimming removed 5 bases at V and 7 bases at J, with 18 bases between. The CDR3 has 16 residues. The CDR3 sequence: CASSGLLQGGNSPLHF. The CDR3 nucleotides are TGTGCCAGCTCAGGGCTACTGCAGGGCGGAAATTCACCCCTCCACTTT.